The 21 T cell receptor beta chains below were found in one sample sequenced in a study of cytomegalovirus exposure and HLA in healthy donors (dated by TCRdb to 2016 to 2017). Library preparation was by the immunoSEQ multiplex PCR assay. A mixture of 60 forward primers for TCR Vbeta segments and 13 reverse primers for TCR Jbeta segments was used in the multiplex PCR. The immuneACCESS repertoire file appears here via TCRdb, limited to in-frame rearrangements. These files lack a portion of the clones; in checked studies, under half of the deficit traces to unresolved V genes, and the cause of the others is not known. The sample has 100,000 to 150,000 clones on record, around three quarters of them singletons. In total, the top ten clones hold 1% of the sample. Material: PBMCs. These receptors were taken from a man aged 40-55 years in good health and CMV-seronegative.

CDR3 sequence (DNA): TGTGCCAGCAGTCGTACTAGCGGGGGGCGGGATACGCAGTATTTT. Translating it yields CASSRTSGGRDTQYF. The chain carries TRBV6-5 and TRBJ2-3; TRBD2 matches 12 bases. Looked up from germline, CDR1 is MNHEY and CDR2 is SVGAGI. The CDR3 length is 15 residues. After removal of 5 bases from V and 6 bases from J, the junction contained 6 bases not matched to a gene.

The chain couples TRBV10-3 to TRBJ2-1, with D maybe TRBD1 (6 bases). Germline CDR1 and CDR2: ENHRY and SYGVKD. The CDR3 consists of 12 residues. Trimming took 6 bases from V and 9 from J, leaving 12 bases between them. The CDR3 sequence is CAIRGTGSEQFF. The CDR3 DNA reads TGTGCCATCAGGGGAACAGGGAGTGAGCAGTTCTTC.

This clone showed up just once. The gene calls are TRBV7-4 and TRBJ1-2; D gene unclear. CDR3 size: 11 residues. V was shortened by 5 bases and J by 8 bases, with 9 bases between the two germline ends. Germline V lookup: CDR1 SGHVT, CDR2 SQSDAQ. The CDR3 coding sequence is TGTGCCAGCAGCCCCTATACGGGCTACACCTTC. Translation gives CASSPYTGYTF.

The V and J genes are TRBV19 and TRBJ2-5; TRBD1 might be the D (6 bases). The germline V gene encodes CDR1 LNHDA and CDR2 SQIVND (reference sequence). The ends were cut back, 4 bases at V and 2 bases at J, with 11 bases in the middle. This CDR3 is built from 14 residues. DNA for the CDR3: TGTGCCAGTAGTACTGACAGGAGACAAGAGACCCAGTACTTC. Protein product: CASSTDRRQETQYF.

The V call is TRBV5-1, the J call TRBJ2-5; 8 positions match TRBD2. This CDR3 spans 16 amino acids. V dropped 0 bases and J dropped 2; count of bases not matched to a gene: 6. CDR1 and CDR2 from the germline V gene are SGHRS and YFSETQ. The chain's CDR3 is CASSLGSGGKQETQYF. The CDR3 DNA is TGCGCCAGCAGCTTGGGGTCGGGAGGGAAACAAGAGACCCAGTACTTC.

The chain is built from TRBV6-6 and TRBJ2-7; 11 positions match TRBD1. The V gene end was trimmed by 2 bases and the J gene end by 3 bases; junction bases not matched to a gene: 0. CDR1 and CDR2 (germline): MNHNY, SVGAGI (reference sequence). This CDR3 has 14 amino acids. The chain's CDR3 is CASSYGTGGYEQYF. In DNA, the CDR3 is TGTGCCAGCAGTTACGGGACAGGGGGCTACGAGCAGTACTTC.

The V gene is TRBV4-2, the J gene TRBJ1-5; D is possibly TRBD1 (5 bases). CDR1 and CDR2 from the germline V gene are LGHNA and YNFKEQ. This CDR3 comprises 13 residues. Trimming stripped 4 bases from V and 7 bases from J, with 11 bases between. CDR3 loop: CASSRGLSQPQHF. The CDR3 coding sequence is TGTGCCAGCAGCCGGGGACTGTCGCAGCCCCAGCATTTT.

The gene calls are TRBV6-9 and TRBJ1-6; 9 bases are a match to TRBD1. Germline lookup yields CDR1 MNHGY and CDR2 SVAAGI. After removal of 2 bases from V and 0 bases from J, the junction contained 17 bases not matched to a gene. CDR3 size: 22 residues. CDR3 in amino acids: CASSYLRDRDSSGSSYNSPLHF. CDR3 nucleotides: TGTGCCAGCAGTTATCTTCGGGACAGGGACTCCAGCGGGTCCTCCTATAATTCACCCCTCCACTTT.

The chain couples TRBV5-6 to TRBJ1-2, with 9 positions matching TRBD1. Germline CDR1 is SGHDT and CDR2 is YYEEEE. V lost 4 bases and J lost 2; bases outside the gene matches: 3. The CDR3 contains 14 residues. The CDR3 DNA reads as TGTGCCAGCAGCAGTGACAGGGGGAACTATGGCTACACCTTC. Translated: CASSSDRGNYGYTF.

The chain links TRBV15 to TRBJ1-5; no reliable D call. Germline assignment: CDR1 LNHNV and CDR2 YYDKDF (reference sequence). V gave up 4 bases and J gave up 4 bases, with 20 bases separating them. CDR3 length: 17 residues. The CDR3 DNA reads TGTGCCACCAGCAAGGCGGGGAGGACCCCGCGGAATCAGCCCCAGCATTTT. It translates to CATSKAGRTPRNQPQHF.

The rearrangement joins TRBV7-9 to TRBJ1-1; 7 positions match TRBD1. Germline V gene lookup returns CDR1 SEHNR and CDR2 FQNEAQ (reference sequence). Trimming removed 4 bases from V and 5 bases from J; junction bases left unmatched: 10. The CDR3 length is 15 residues. The DNA of the CDR3 is TGTGCCAGCAGCTCACGACAGGGTAGGAATACTGAAGCTTTCTTT. As protein: CASSSRQGRNTEAFF.

The CDR3 nucleotides read TGTGCCAGCAGTTTCCTGGGCCCGAACCAAGAGACCCAGTACTTC. Protein product: CASSFLGPNQETQYF. The chain recombines TRBV28 with TRBJ2-5; D gene unclear. V shed 3 bases and J shed 0 bases, with 11 bases lying between them. The CDR3 is made up of 15 amino acids. The germline gives CDR1 MDHEN, CDR2 SYDVKM.

The gene calls are TRBV4-1 and TRBJ2-5; TRBD1 matches 7 bases. The V and J ends lost 1 base and 13 bases, in that order; junction bases with no gene match: 12. Germline CDR1 MGHRA, CDR2 YSYEKL. CDR3 size: 14 residues. DNA for the CDR3: TGCGCCAGCAGCCAAGGGTCAGCAGGGGGTACACCGTACTTC. The encoded protein is CASSQGSAGGTPYF.

The chain joins TRBV2 to TRBJ1-2, with a possible D match to TRBD1 (6 bases). V lost 4 bases and J lost 0, with 12 bases in between. In germline, CDR1 is SNHLY, CDR2 FYNNEI. The CDR3 spans 15 residues. CDR3 sequence reads: CASSVSAGANYGYTF. The DNA for the CDR3 is TGTGCCAGCAGTGTCTCGGCAGGGGCTAACTATGGCTACACCTTC.

CDR3: CASLQGMGSPLHF. The CDR3 DNA follows: TGTGCCAGCCTACAGGGGATGGGCTCACCCCTCCACTTT. The chain uses TRBV18 and TRBJ1-6; 7 bases map to TRBD1. Germline V gene sequence: CDR1 KGHSH, CDR2 LQKENI. The J segment lost 10 bases and the V segment lost 8 bases, leaving 8 bases of the junction unmatched. CDR3 length: 13 amino acids.

The V call is TRBV19, the J call TRBJ2-5; D perhaps matches TRBD2 (8 bases). Trimming shortened V by 5 bases and J by 3 bases, and 16 bases separated the two germline ends. This CDR3 region has 15 residues. Germline V gene sequence: CDR1 LNHDA, CDR2 SQIVND (reference sequence). CDR3 loop: CASSLPGGLEETQYF. CDR3 bases: TGTGCCAGTAGTCTCCCAGGGGGACTAGAAGAGACCCAGTACTTC.

This chain links TRBV28 with TRBJ2-7; TRBD1 matches 7 bases. V trimming: 6 bases; J trimming: 4 bases; junction bases outside the gene matches: 6. The germline CDR1 and CDR2 sequences are MDHEN and SYDVKM. This CDR3 contains 13 residues. The CDR3 region is CASSPGQSYEQYF. The CDR3 region has the DNA TGTGCCAGCAGCCCGGGACAGTCTTACGAGCAGTACTTC.

This clone was seen more than once but under ten times. This sequence joins TRBV6-5 and TRBJ2-1; 9 bases agree with TRBD2. The trim removed 3 bases at V and 1 base at J, leaving 4 bases unmatched. The CDR3 is 16 amino acids. CDR1 and CDR2 from the germline V gene are MNHEY and SVGAGI. In DNA, the CDR3 is TGTGCCAGCAGTTATAGTCTAGCGGGGTCCTACAATGAGCAGTTCTTC. Encoded protein: CASSYSLAGSYNEQFF.

Here the CDR3 DNA reads TGTGCCAGTTCCCAGACAGGGGGTGGGGGAGGGGGGCCAGCTTTCTTT. Its translation is CASSQTGGGGGGPAFF. J is TRBJ1-1 and V is TRBV27; 9 bases align to TRBD1. With 9 bases clipped from V and 10 bases from J, the junction kept 21 bases outside the gene matches. This CDR3 has 16 amino acids. Germline CDR1 reads MNHEY; CDR2 reads SMNVEV (reference sequence).

This clone appeared a single time. This chain joins TRBV28 and TRBJ1-3, with TRBD1 matching 7 bases. V shed 7 bases and J 1 base; nucleotides not matched to a gene: 13. The CDR3 loop spans 17 amino acids. CDR1 is MDHEN, CDR2 SYDVKM, per germline. The CDR3 loop reads CASISGTVSTSGNTIYF. In nucleotides, the CDR3 is TGTGCCAGCATCTCTGGGACAGTCAGTACGTCTGGAAACACCATATATTTT.

The chain carries TRBV11-2 and TRBJ1-4; maybe TRBD1 (5 bases). This CDR3 spans 15 amino acids. With 1 base removed from V and 8 bases from J, the gap between germline ends came to 14 bases. The germline CDR1 and CDR2 sequences are SGHAT and FQNNGV. CDR3 nucleotide sequence: TGTGCCAGCAGCTTAGCAGACAGATACGCGGAAAAACTGTTTTTT. This sequence encodes CASSLADRYAEKLFF.